This T cell receptor beta chain was documented in a study of neurological immune-mediated disorders. Overall study findings and caveats: A possible signature was seen in one related-CDR3 cluster, into which phylogenetic grouping placed the repertoires of 18 of 34 multiple sclerosis patients.

It was from 2 million PBMCs stored at -80 C that the unsorted libraries were obtained. The method for making cDNA was 5'RACE, and it used 10-nucleotide random UMIs. Over 160 million TCR-beta sequences from 15-18 subjects came from every sequencing run. TCRdb called the 5' RACE reads again in MiXCR, with one record for every CDR3 protein. Of roughly 52,000 distinct CDR3 sequences in the sample, about 3.7% were seen once. The CDR3 runs 12 residues. Per the germline V gene, CDR1 is DFQATT and CDR2 is SNEGSKA (reference sequence). Deletions cut 3 bases from V and 2 bases from J, with 5 bases between. This clonotype was observed at least ten times. The antigen is undetermined.

The source of this sequence is a man in his sixties with multiple sclerosis. J is TRBJ1-5 and V is TRBV20-1, with a possible D match to TRBD1 (5 bases). The source material was PBMCs. In DNA form, the CDR3 reads TGCAGTGCTAGGGGGGGCAATCAGCCCCAGCATTTT. It specifies CSARGGNQPQHF.